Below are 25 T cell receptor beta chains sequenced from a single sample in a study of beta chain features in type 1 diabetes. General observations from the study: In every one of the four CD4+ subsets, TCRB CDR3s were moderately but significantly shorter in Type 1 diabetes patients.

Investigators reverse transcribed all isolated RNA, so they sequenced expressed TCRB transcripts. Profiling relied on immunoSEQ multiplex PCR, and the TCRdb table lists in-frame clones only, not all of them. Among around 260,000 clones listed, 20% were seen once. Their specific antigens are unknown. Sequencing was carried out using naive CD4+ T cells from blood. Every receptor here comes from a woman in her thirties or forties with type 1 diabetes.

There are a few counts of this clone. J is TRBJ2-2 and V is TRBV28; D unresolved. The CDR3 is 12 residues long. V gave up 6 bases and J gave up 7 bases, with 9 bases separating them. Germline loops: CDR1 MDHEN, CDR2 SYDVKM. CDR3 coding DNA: TGTGCCAGCAGCTACTTGAGCGGGGAGCTGTTTTTT. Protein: CASSYLSGELFF. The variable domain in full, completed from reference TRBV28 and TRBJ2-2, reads DVKVTQSSRYLVKRTGEKVFLECVQDMDHENMFWYRQDPGLGLRLIYFSYDVKMKEKGDIPEGYSVSREKKERFSLILESASTNQTSMYLCASSYLSGELFFGEGSRLTVL.

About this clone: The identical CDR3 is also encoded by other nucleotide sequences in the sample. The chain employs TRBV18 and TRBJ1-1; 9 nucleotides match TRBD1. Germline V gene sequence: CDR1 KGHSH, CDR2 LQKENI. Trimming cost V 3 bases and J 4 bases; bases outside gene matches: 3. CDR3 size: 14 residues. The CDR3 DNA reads TGTGCCAGCTCACCCGGACAGGGGCGCACTGAAGCTTTCTTT. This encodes CASSPGQGRTEAFF.

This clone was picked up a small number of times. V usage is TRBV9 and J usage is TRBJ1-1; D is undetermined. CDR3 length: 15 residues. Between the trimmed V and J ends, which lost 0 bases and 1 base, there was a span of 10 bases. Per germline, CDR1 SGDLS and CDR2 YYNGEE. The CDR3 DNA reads TGTGCCAGCAGCGTAGAGGTACAGCCGAACACTGAAGCTTTCTTT. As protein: CASSVEVQPNTEAFF.

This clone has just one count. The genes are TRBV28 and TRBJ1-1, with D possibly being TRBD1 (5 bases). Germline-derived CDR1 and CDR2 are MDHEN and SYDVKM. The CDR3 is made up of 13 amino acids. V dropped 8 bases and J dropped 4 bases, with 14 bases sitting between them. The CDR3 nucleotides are TGTGCCAGCCGGGAAGGGGAGGCCACTGAAGCTTTCTTT. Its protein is CASREGEATEAFF.

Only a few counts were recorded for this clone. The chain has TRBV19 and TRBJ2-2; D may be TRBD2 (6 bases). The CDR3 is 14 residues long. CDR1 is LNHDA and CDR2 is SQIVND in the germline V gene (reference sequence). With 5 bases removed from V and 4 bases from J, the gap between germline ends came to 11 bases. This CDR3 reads CASSGGVGTGELFF. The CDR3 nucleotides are TGTGCCAGTAGTGGAGGGGTTGGCACCGGGGAGCTGTTTTTT.

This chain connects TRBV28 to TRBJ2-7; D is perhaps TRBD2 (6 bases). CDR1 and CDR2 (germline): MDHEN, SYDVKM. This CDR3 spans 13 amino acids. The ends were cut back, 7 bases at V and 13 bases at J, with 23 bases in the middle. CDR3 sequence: CASIQRGSGTSYF. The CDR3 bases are TGTGCCAGCATCCAAAGAGGGAGTGGGACTTCATACTTC.

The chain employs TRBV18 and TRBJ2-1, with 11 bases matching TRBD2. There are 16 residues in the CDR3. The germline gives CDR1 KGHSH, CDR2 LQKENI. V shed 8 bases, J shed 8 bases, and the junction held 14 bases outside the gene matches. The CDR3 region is CASTSGTSGREDEQFF. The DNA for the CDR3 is TGTGCCAGCACTTCGGGAACTAGCGGGAGAGAGGATGAGCAGTTCTTC.

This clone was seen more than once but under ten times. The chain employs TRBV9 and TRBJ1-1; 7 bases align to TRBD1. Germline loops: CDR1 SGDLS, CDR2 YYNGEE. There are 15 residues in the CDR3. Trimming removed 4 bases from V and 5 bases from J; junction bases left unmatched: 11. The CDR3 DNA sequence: TGTGCCAGCAGCTCCGGACAGGTCCCCGGTACTGAAGCTTTCTTT. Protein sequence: CASSSGQVPGTEAFF.

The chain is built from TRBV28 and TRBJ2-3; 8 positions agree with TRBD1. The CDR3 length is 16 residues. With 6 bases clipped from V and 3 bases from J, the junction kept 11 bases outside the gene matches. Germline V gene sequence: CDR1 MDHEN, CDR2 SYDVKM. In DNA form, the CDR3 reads TGTGCCAGCAGCGCCTCATCAGGGGGCAAGACAGATACGCAGTATTTT. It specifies CASSASSGGKTDTQYF. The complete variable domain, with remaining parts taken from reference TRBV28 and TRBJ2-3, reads DVKVTQSSRYLVKRTGEKVFLECVQDMDHENMFWYRQDPGLGLRLIYFSYDVKMKEKGDIPEGYSVSREKKERFSLILESASTNQTSMYLCASSASSGGKTDTQYFGPGTRLTVL.

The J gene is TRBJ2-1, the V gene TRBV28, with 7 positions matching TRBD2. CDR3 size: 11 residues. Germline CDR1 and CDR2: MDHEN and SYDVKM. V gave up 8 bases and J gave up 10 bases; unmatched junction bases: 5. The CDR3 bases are TGTGCCAGCCAATCAGCGGGGGAGCAGTTCTTC. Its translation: CASQSAGEQFF.

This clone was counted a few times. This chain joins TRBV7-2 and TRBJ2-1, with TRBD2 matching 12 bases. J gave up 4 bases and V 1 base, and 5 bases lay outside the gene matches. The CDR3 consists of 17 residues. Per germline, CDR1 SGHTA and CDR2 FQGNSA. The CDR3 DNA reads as TGTGCCAGCAGCTTAGGGCTAGCGGGAGGGAAATACAATGAGCAGTTCTTC. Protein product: CASSLGLAGGKYNEQFF.

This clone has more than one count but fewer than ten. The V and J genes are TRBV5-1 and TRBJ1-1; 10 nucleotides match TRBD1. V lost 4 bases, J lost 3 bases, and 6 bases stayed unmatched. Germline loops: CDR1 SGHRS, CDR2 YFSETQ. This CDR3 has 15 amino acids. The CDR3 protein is CASSPRQGADTEAFF. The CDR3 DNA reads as TGCGCCAGCAGCCCGAGACAGGGGGCGGACACTGAAGCTTTCTTT.

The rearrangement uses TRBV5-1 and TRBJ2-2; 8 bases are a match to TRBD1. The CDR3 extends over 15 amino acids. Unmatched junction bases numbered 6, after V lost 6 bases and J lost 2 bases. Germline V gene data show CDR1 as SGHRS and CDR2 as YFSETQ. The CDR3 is CASTPDRENTGELFF. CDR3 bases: TGCGCCAGCACCCCGGACAGGGAAAACACCGGGGAGCTGTTTTTT.

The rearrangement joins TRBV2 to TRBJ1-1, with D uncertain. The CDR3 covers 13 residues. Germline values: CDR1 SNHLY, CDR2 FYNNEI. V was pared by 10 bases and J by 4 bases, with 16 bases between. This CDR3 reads CATSERGITEAFF. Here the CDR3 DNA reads TGTGCCACCTCGGAGAGAGGGATCACTGAAGCTTTCTTT. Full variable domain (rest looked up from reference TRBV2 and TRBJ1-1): EPEVTQTPSHQVTQMGQEVILRCVPISNHLYFYWYRQILGQKVEFLVSFYNNEISEKSEIFDDQFSVERPDGSNFTLKIRSTKLEDSAMYFCATSERGITEAFFGQGTRLTVV.

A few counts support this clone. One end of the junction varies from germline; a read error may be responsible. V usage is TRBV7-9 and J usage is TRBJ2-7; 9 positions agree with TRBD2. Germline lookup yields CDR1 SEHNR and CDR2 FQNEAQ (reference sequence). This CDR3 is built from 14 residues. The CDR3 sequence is CASSLAGQTYEQYF. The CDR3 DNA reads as TGTGCCAGCAGCCTAGCGGGACAGACCTACGAGCAGTACTTC. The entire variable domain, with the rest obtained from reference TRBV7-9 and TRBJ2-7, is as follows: DTGVSQNPRHKITKRGQNVTFRCDPISEHNRLYWYRQTLGQGPEFLTYFQNEAQLEKSRLLSDRFSAERPKGSFSTLEIQRTEQGDSAMYLCASSLAGQTYEQYFGPGTRLTVT.

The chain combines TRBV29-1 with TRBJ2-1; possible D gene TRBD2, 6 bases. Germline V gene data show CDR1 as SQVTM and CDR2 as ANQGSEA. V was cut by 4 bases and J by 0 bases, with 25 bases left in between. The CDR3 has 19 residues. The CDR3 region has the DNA TGCAGCGTTGGTTCGGCCAAGCGCGGGGTTACATTCTCCTACAATGAGCAGTTCTTC. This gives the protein CSVGSAKRGVTFSYNEQFF.

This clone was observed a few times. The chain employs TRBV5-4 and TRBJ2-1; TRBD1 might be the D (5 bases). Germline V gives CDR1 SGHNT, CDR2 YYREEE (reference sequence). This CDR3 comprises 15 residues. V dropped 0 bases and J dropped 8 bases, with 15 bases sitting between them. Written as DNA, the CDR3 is TGTGCCAGCAGCTTGGCTCTTAAACAGGTCGATGAGCAGTTCTTC. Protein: CASSLALKQVDEQFF.

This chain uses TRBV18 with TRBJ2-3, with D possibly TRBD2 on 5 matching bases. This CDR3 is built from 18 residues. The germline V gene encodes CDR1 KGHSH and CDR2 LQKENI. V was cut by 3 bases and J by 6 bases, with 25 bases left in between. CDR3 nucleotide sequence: TGTGCCAGCTCACCCCAGAATGCACAACTAGTCCCGAGGGATACGCAGTATTTT. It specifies CASSPQNAQLVPRDTQYF.

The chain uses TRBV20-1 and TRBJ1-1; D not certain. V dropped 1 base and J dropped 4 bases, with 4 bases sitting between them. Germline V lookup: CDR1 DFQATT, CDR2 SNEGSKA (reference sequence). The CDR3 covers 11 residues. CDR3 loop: CSARARTEAFF. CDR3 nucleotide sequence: TGCAGTGCTAGAGCCCGCACTGAAGCTTTCTTT.

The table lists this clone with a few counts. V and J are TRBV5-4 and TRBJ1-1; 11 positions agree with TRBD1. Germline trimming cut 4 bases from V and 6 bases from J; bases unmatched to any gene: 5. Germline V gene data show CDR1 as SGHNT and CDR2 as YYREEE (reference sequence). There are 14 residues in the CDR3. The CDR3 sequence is CASSQWTGGSEAFF. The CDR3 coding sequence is TGTGCCAGCAGCCAATGGACAGGGGGCTCTGAAGCTTTCTTT.

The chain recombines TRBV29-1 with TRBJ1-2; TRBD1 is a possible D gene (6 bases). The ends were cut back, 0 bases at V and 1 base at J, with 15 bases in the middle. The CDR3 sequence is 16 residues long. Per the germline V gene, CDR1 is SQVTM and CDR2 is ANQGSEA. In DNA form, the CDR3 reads TGCAGCGTTGAAGATCCCAGGGGCCCATTTAACTATGGCTACACCTTC. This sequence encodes CSVEDPRGPFNYGYTF.

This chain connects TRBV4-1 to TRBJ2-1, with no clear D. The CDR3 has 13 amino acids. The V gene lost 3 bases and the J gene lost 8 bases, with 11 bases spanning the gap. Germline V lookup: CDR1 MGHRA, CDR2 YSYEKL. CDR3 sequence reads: CASSHPGVDEQFF. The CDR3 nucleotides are TGCGCCAGCAGCCATCCCGGAGTTGATGAGCAGTTCTTC.

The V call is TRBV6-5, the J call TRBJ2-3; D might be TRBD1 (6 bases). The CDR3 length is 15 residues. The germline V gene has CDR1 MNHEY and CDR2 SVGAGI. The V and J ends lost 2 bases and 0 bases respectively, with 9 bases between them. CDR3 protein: CASSYAGESTDTQYF. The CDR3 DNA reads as TGTGCCAGCAGTTACGCAGGGGAGAGCACAGATACGCAGTATTTT.

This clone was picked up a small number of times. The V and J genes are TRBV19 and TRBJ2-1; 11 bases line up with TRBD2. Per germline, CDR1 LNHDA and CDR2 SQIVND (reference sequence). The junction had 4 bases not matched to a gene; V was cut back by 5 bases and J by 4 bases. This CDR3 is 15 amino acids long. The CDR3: CASSSGTSGYNEQFF. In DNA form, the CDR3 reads TGTGCCAGTAGTTCCGGGACTAGCGGTTACAATGAGCAGTTCTTC.

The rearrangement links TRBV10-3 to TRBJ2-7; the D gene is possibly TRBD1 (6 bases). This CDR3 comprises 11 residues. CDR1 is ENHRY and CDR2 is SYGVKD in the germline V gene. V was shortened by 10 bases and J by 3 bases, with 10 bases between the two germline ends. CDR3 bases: TGTGCCACCCGGACAGTCTACGAGCAGTACTTC. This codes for CATRTVYEQYF.